This entry lists 32 T cell receptor beta chains sequenced from one sample in a study of blood T cells in healthy people across ages. Sample-barcoded 5' priming and a J-beta primer mix drove a second PCR of about 7 to 11 cycles. MiXCR, run by TCRdb on the 5' RACE reads, gives a single entry per CDR3 protein. Counted here are 700,000 to 900,000 distinct CDR3 sequences, roughly 53% occurring once; the ten biggest clones make up around 40%. Sequencing input: blood. These receptors were taken from a man aged 80 or over in good health.

The rearrangement links TRBV6-1 to TRBJ2-1, with D unclear. The end of the DNA fits TRBJ2-7 better, so the J call may be wrong. Germline CDR1 reads MNHNS; CDR2 reads SASEGT. This CDR3 spans 15 amino acids. The CDR3: CASSERYQSYNEQYF. The CDR3 DNA reads as TGTGCCAGCAGTGAGAGGTACCAGTCCTACAATGAGCAGTACTTC.

To note about this clonotype: One junction end disagrees with the germline gene, perhaps due to a read error. The rearrangement uses TRBV12-3 or TRBV12-4 and TRBJ2-3; TRBD2 matches 10 bases. This CDR3 is 14 amino acids long. The CDR3 loop is CATRAGGGTDAQYF. The CDR3 coding sequence is TGTGCCACCCGAGCGGGAGGGGGGACAGATGCGCAGTATTTT.

A few counts support this clonotype. V is TRBV18 and J is TRBJ2-7, with 8 nucleotides matching TRBD1. J was trimmed by 3 bases and V by 3 bases; bases with no gene match: 4. Per germline, CDR1 KGHSH and CDR2 LQKENI. The CDR3 is 14 residues long. The CDR3 loop is CASSPGQAGYEQYF. The CDR3 nucleotides read TGTGCCAGCTCACCGGGACAGGCCGGCTACGAGCAGTACTTC.

This chain connects TRBV2 to TRBJ2-7, with D possibly called TRBD1 or TRBD2 (5 bases each). The CDR3 length is 15 residues. Between the trimmed V and J ends, which lost 3 bases and 0 bases, there was a span of 12 bases. Germline-derived CDR1 and CDR2 are SNHLY and FYNNEI. In nucleotides, the CDR3 is TGTGCCAGCAGTGAGGGACGGCTACCCTCCTACGAGCAGTACTTC. Its protein product is CASSEGRLPSYEQYF.

The CDR3 bases are TGTGCCAGCAGTCCCTCGGCAGGCCCCGGCTACACCTTC. Translated, it gives CASSPSAGPGYTF. The chain has TRBV2 and TRBJ1-2; D is uncertain. Trimming took 5 bases from V and 8 from J, leaving 15 bases between them. The germline V gene has CDR1 SNHLY and CDR2 FYNNEI. This CDR3 contains 13 residues.

The chain has TRBV15 and TRBJ1-5; D perhaps matches TRBD1 (6 bases). This CDR3 is 17 amino acids long. V dropped 0 bases and J dropped 3 bases, with 15 bases sitting between them. Per germline, CDR1 LNHNV and CDR2 YYDKDF (reference sequence). The CDR3: CATSRDYDRLYNQPQHF. In DNA form, the CDR3 reads TGTGCCACCAGCAGAGATTACGACAGGCTCTACAATCAGCCCCAGCATTTT.

This chain uses TRBV5-1 with TRBJ2-5, with 8 bases that match TRBD1. The CDR3 runs to 15 residues. Trimming at V came to 4 bases and at J to 2 bases, leaving 7 bases not matched to a gene. In germline, CDR1 is SGHRS, CDR2 YFSETQ. This CDR3 is CASSPITGGQETQYF. The CDR3 bases are TGCGCCAGCAGCCCGATTACAGGGGGACAAGAGACCCAGTACTTC.

The chain combines TRBV5-1 with TRBJ1-1; D unresolved. V was pared by 4 bases and J by 1 base, with 11 bases between. This CDR3 comprises 14 residues. Germline CDR1 reads SGHRS; CDR2 reads YFSETQ. The DNA for the CDR3 is TGCGCCAGCAGCGCCCTGACGGGGAACACTGAAGCTTTCTTT. Its translation is CASSALTGNTEAFF.

This chain joins TRBV7-9 and TRBJ2-5; 13 bases fit TRBD2. The DNA end is more similar to TRBJ2-1, so the J call may be wrong. The CDR3 length is 19 residues. CDR1 and CDR2 from the germline V gene are SEHNR and FQNEAQ (reference sequence). The CDR3 DNA reads as TGTGCCAGCAGCTTAGGCCGTTTGGGACTAGCGGGACGCCAAGAGACCCAGTTCTTC. Amino acids: CASSLGRLGLAGRQETQFF.

CDR3 region: CASSLGLAGVGTGELFF. Written as DNA, the CDR3 is TGCGCCAGCAGCTTGGGGCTAGCGGGAGTCGGAACCGGGGAGCTGTTTTTT. This chain joins TRBV5-1 and TRBJ2-2; TRBD2 aligns across 10 bases. The CDR3 consists of 17 residues. V gave up 0 bases and J gave up 5 bases; unmatched junction bases: 7. In germline, CDR1 is SGHRS, CDR2 YFSETQ.

This CDR3 reads CASSPNVAGDYEQYF. In nucleotides, the CDR3 is TGTGCCAGCAGCCCGAATGTAGCGGGAGACTACGAGCAGTACTTC. The chain recombines TRBV9 with TRBJ2-7; 9 nucleotides line up with TRBD2. Germline CDR1 SGDLS, CDR2 YYNGEE. Unmatched junction bases numbered 8, after V lost 4 bases and J lost 3 bases. The CDR3 length is 15 residues.

The V call is TRBV29-1, the J call TRBJ2-1, with D possibly matching TRBD2 (6 bases). V gave up 3 bases and J gave up 0 bases, with 15 bases separating them. Per the germline V gene, CDR1 is SQVTM and CDR2 is ANQGSEA. This CDR3 region has 16 residues. This CDR3 reads CSVDGGRTSSYNEQFF. In DNA, the CDR3 is TGCAGCGTTGACGGAGGGAGGACAAGCTCCTACAATGAGCAGTTCTTC.

The genes are TRBV5-6 and TRBJ2-4; D call uncertain. Judging by the DNA end, TRBJ2-7 fits better; the J call may be wrong. The CDR3 is 14 amino acids. Per the germline V gene, CDR1 is SGHDT and CDR2 is YYEEEE. CDR3: CASSVREVNYEQYF. DNA for the CDR3: TGTGCCAGCAGCGTACGTGAGGTTAACTACGAGCAGTACTTC.

V is TRBV7-2 and J is TRBJ1-2, with 8 bases aligning to TRBD1. CDR1 SGHTA and CDR2 FQGNSA come from the germline V gene. This CDR3 spans 13 amino acids. V was pared by 5 bases and J by 8 bases, with 7 bases of the junction left unmatched. Here the CDR3 DNA reads TGTGCCAGCAGCGTCCCACAGGGGGACGGCTACACCTTC. Translation: CASSVPQGDGYTF.

The chain combines TRBV29-1 with TRBJ1-2; unclear D gene. V was clipped by 4 bases and J by 0 bases, with 6 bases between them. CDR1 and CDR2 from the germline V gene are SQVTM and ANQGSEA. The CDR3 spans 12 residues. The CDR3 here is CSVVTPNYGYTF. CDR3 DNA: TGCAGCGTTGTTACCCCTAACTATGGCTACACCTTC.

The chain carries TRBV7-9 and TRBJ1-5; 9 nucleotides line up with TRBD1. CDR3 length equals 16 residues. Trimming at V came to 4 bases and at J to 6 bases, leaving 10 bases not matched to a gene. The germline gives CDR1 SEHNR, CDR2 FQNEAQ (reference sequence). The CDR3 is CASSSGQGSFSQPQHF. In DNA, the CDR3 is TGTGCCAGCAGCTCAGGACAGGGGAGCTTTAGTCAGCCCCAGCATTTT.

The gene calls are TRBV5-1 and TRBJ2-5, with 9 bases matching TRBD2. Germline assignment: CDR1 SGHRS and CDR2 YFSETQ. The V segment lost 1 base and the J segment 11 bases; nucleotides outside the gene matches: 15. The CDR3 length is 16 residues. The CDR3 is CASSLFSSRVLAGQYF. In DNA form, the CDR3 reads TGCGCCAGCAGCTTGTTCTCCTCGCGGGTCCTAGCGGGGCAGTACTTC.

The chain recombines TRBV20-1 with TRBJ2-7; D perhaps matches TRBD2 (6 bases). Germline CDR1 and CDR2: DFQATT and SNEGSKA (reference sequence). The CDR3 is made up of 11 amino acids. CDR3 loop: CSVGLGEFEYF. The DNA for the CDR3 is TGCAGCGTGGGACTTGGGGAGTTCGAGTACTTC.

This chain links TRBV9 with TRBJ2-7, with 11 positions matching TRBD1. The V and J ends lost 3 bases and 6 bases, in that order; junction bases with no gene match: 5. This CDR3 is 14 amino acids long. The germline V gene has CDR1 SGDLS and CDR2 YYNGEE. For the CDR3, the DNA is TGTGCCAGCAGCGGAGGGACAGGGGGTGGCGAGCAGTACTTC. Translated, it gives CASSGGTGGGEQYF.

The V call is TRBV20-1, the J call TRBJ2-2; D ambiguous. The V and J ends lost 1 base and 6 bases respectively, with 9 bases between them. CDR3 size: 13 residues. Looked up from germline, CDR1 is DFQATT and CDR2 is SNEGSKA (reference sequence). The CDR3 coding sequence is TGCAGTGCTAGAGCACGCGGCGCCGGGGAGCTGTTTTTT. Its translation is CSARARGAGELFF.

The chain uses TRBV5-1 and TRBJ2-4; TRBD2 aligns across 12 bases. TRBJ2-5 explains the end of the DNA better; the J call may be wrong. CDR3 length: 16 amino acids. The V gene's germline CDR1 is SGHRS and CDR2 YFSETQ. Written as DNA, the CDR3 is TGCGCCAGCAGCTTGGGACTAGCGGGAGATACAGAGACCCAGTACTTC. This encodes CASSLGLAGDTETQYF.

This clonotype was recorded only once. This sequence joins TRBV5-1 and TRBJ2-3; D not resolved. CDR3 length: 14 amino acids. The V gene's germline CDR1 is SGHRS and CDR2 YFSETQ. The V gene lost 3 bases and the J gene lost 14 bases, with 22 bases spanning the gap. The DNA of the CDR3 is TGCGCCAGCAGCTCCCCGGTGCCGCACAGATACGCGTATTTT. It codes for CASSSPVPHRYAYF.

CDR3 residues: CASKTTGAGETQYF. The CDR3 nucleotides read TGTGCCAGCAAAACGACAGGGGCGGGAGAGACCCAGTACTTC. The chain couples TRBV5-6 to TRBJ2-7; 8 bases agree with TRBD1. The end of the DNA is better explained by TRBJ2-5, so the J call may be wrong. CDR1 is SGHDT, CDR2 YYEEEE, per germline. This CDR3 comprises 14 residues.

The rearrangement joins TRBV6-1 to TRBJ2-1; TRBD2 might be the D (5 bases). V dropped 5 bases and J dropped 0 bases, with 14 bases sitting between them. This CDR3 is built from 16 residues. Per the germline V gene, CDR1 is MNHNS and CDR2 is SASEGT. The CDR3 DNA follows: TGTGCCAGCAGTCCCGACCCCGGAGGCTCCTACAATGAGCAGTTCTTC. It encodes CASSPDPGGSYNEQFF.

The chain is built from TRBV12-3 or TRBV12-4 and TRBJ2-3, with 7 bases identical to TRBD2. V lost 6 bases, J lost 14 bases, and 20 bases stayed unmatched. The CDR3 covers 15 residues. CDR3 residues: CASSQTAGVKRYAYF. In nucleotides, the CDR3 is TGTGCCAGCAGCCAGACGGCGGGAGTGAAAAGATACGCGTATTTT.

In this sample, this clonotype turned up a few times. This chain links TRBV5-1 with TRBJ2-1; 12 bases are a match to TRBD2. The junction had 5 bases not matched to a gene; V was cut back by 3 bases and J by 10 bases. CDR1 and CDR2 from the germline V gene are SGHRS and YFSETQ. This CDR3 has 14 amino acids. CDR3 DNA: TGCGCCAGCAGCTCGACTAGCGGGAGTCGGGAGCAGTTCTTC. Its translation: CASSSTSGSREQFF.

The chain is built from TRBV6-1 and TRBJ2-1; 9 bases align to TRBD2. Germline V gene sequence: CDR1 MNHNS, CDR2 SASEGT. V dropped 10 bases and J dropped 7; count of bases not matched to a gene: 11. This CDR3 contains 14 residues. The CDR3 DNA reads TGTGCCACCACGGGCGGGAGGGCCGGTAATGAGCAGTTCTTC. It translates to CATTGGRAGNEQFF.

V and J are TRBV20-1 and TRBJ2-3; 8 bases match TRBD2. CDR1 is DFQATT and CDR2 is SNEGSKA in the germline V gene (reference sequence). The CDR3 has 14 amino acids. With 1 base clipped from V and 2 bases from J, the junction kept 2 bases outside the gene matches. In DNA form, the CDR3 reads TGCAGTGCTAGAGGCGGGAGGAACACAGATACGCAGTATTTT. Translation: CSARGGRNTDTQYF.

This clonotype has a handful of counts. The chain has TRBV5-1 and TRBJ2-2; D perhaps matches TRBD1 (5 bases). This CDR3 comprises 15 residues. Germline-derived CDR1 and CDR2 are SGHRS and YFSETQ. The V end lost 1 base, the J end lost 3 bases, and 10 bases lay between the germline ends. CDR3 DNA sequence: TGCGCCAGCAGCTTGTCTCAGGGCGACACCGGGGAGCTGTTTTTT. It translates to CASSLSQGDTGELFF.

The chain carries TRBV12-5 and TRBJ2-3; 10 bases fit TRBD2. This CDR3 has 13 amino acids. Per the germline V gene, CDR1 is LGHNT and CDR2 is FRNRAP. V lost 5 bases, J lost 14 bases, and 10 bases stayed unmatched. As DNA, the CDR3 is TGTGCTAGTGGTATAAACGAGCGGGAGGGAACGTATTTT. It encodes CASGINEREGTYF. The full variable domain, completed using reference TRBV12-5 and TRBJ2-3, is DARVTQTPRHKVTEMGQEVTMRCQPILGHNTVFWYRQTMMQGLELLAYFRNRAPLDDSGMPKDRFSAEMPDATLATLKIQPSEPRDSAVYFCASGINEREGTYFGPGTRLTVL.

The rearrangement uses TRBV3-1 and TRBJ1-4; 7 bases fit TRBD1. Germline CDR1 reads LGHDT; CDR2 reads YNNKEL (reference sequence). The CDR3 consists of 14 residues. The V gene end was trimmed by 3 bases and the J gene end by 7 bases; junction bases not matched to a gene: 5. The CDR3, as DNA: TGTGCCAGCAGCCATAGGGGGCTGAGTGAAAAACTGTTTTTT. Its translation: CASSHRGLSEKLFF. The whole variable domain, filled in from reference TRBV3-1 and TRBJ1-4, reads DTAVSQTPKYLVTQMGNDKSIKCEQNLGHDTMYWYKQDSKKFLKIMFSYNNKELIINETVPNRFSPKSPDKAHLNLHINSLELGDSAVYFCASSHRGLSEKLFFGSGTQLSVL.

On this clonotype itself: One junction end disagrees with the germline gene, perhaps due to a read error. The chain uses TRBV5-1 and TRBJ2-7; 12 nucleotides align to TRBD2. Germline values: CDR1 SGHRS, CDR2 YFSETQ. The CDR3 sequence is 16 residues long. CDR3 nucleotide sequence: TGCGCCAGCAGCTCTGGGACTAGCGGGCACTCCGACGAGCAGTACTTC. Translating gives CASSSGTSGHSDEQYF.